Described below is a single T cell receptor (beta chain) sequence and its context. What this receptor recognizes is not known. Qualities for individual bases were not recorded, and no much larger clone is one base off. Patients with a history of autoimmune disease or receiving systemic immunosuppression were excluded from the trial. Peripheral blood for TCR sequencing was drawn from every dose cohort at baseline, at cycle 4 day 1 and at cycle 7 day 1. Samples were obtained from an open-label, multicenter, first-in-human phase I dose-escalation trial of ivuxolimab. Adults with locally advanced or metastatic melanoma, renal cell carcinoma, hepatocellular carcinoma or head and neck squamous cell carcinoma were enrolled in the trial. Before TCR sequencing, CD4+ T cells and CD8+ T cells were sorted from peripheral blood as separate populations. Trimming removed 1 base from V and 0 bases from J, leaving 13 bases between the germline ends. Spanning cysteine to phenylalanine, the CDR3 consists of 17 amino acids. Here the CDR3 DNA is all that survives: 51 bases in frame from base 1. For CDR1 and CDR2, the germline V gene lists SGHTA and FQGNSA.

This record belongs to a study of OX40 agonist ivuxolimab in advanced cancers. Turning to the overall study: Ivuxolimab was a fully human IgG2 agonistic monoclonal antibody targeting the costimulatory receptor OX40 (CD134). Intravenous ivuxolimab was administered to patients every 2 weeks at six dose levels: 0.01, 0.1, 0.3, 1.5, 3 and 10 mg/kg. Of the approximately 53 patients in dose escalation, about 20 had hepatocellular carcinoma, around 15 had melanoma, 9 had renal cell carcinoma and 9 had head and neck cancer. A male proportion of under 85% and a mean age of roughly 58 years, ranging from about 23 to 90, were recorded for the dose-escalation cohort. Patients were allowed to have had prior anti-PD-1, anti-PD-L1 or anti-CTLA-4 therapy, and approximately 40% of the dose-escalation patients had been treated with checkpoint inhibitors. Partial responses occurred in three dose-escalation patients: two with cutaneous melanoma and one with hepatocellular carcinoma. Peripheral TCRbeta sequencing aimed to test whether ivuxolimab altered TCR sequence diversity and caused clonal T-cell expansion. The paper describes the monotherapy dose-escalation part (N of about 55 patients) of the phase I trial of ivuxolimab. Overall results and qualifications from the work: Low levels of normalized T-cell clonal expansion were also seen in some patients who did not respond. After ivuxolimab, CD8+ T cells had more expanded clones than CD4+ T cells on average. At doses of 0.1 to 3.0 mg/kg, clonal expansion of both CD4+ and CD8+ blood T cells was observed from baseline to week 6. In the 0.1-3.0 mg/kg groups, partial responders were among the patients with the lowest normalized peripheral clonal expansion, particularly in CD8+ T cells. The antigen specificity of the clonally expanded peripheral T cells was not determined.

To sequence the TCRbeta CDR3 region, genomic DNA was isolated from the sorted cells. The immunoSEQ Assay was used for sequencing of TCRbeta CDR3 regions. TCRdb carries this immuneACCESS record with in-frame sequences only. Its versions omit some clonotypes, under half of them owing to an unresolved V gene in the studies checked, with the rest unexplained. For this sample there are 7,500 to 8,500 clones; 60% to 85% appear just once. Under 40% of the sample is in the top ten clones. The rearranged segments are TRBV7-2 and TRBJ1-5; tentative D gene TRBD1, with 6 bases matching. This clonotype originated in an adult with an advanced solid tumor such as melanoma, head and neck, liver or kidney cancer. The sequences come from CD4+ or CD8+ T cells sorted from blood, collected in a trial of the OX40 agonist ivuxolimab. The sequenced DNA: TGTGCCAGCAGCTTAGAGGTCAGGGGTTTTAGCAATCAGCCCCAGCATTTT. It is translated as CASSLEVRGFSNQPQHF.